This section outlines one TCR beta chain sequence together with its context. In each case, RNA was isolated and then reverse transcribed into cDNA as the sequencing template. This table comes from immunoSEQ multiplex PCR, and its TCRdb copy is limited to in-frame clones, with some not included. The sample has some 51,000 clones; 90% to 97% are singletons. The record originates from a study of CD8+ T cells in alopecia areata. Germline V lookup: CDR1 SGHRS, CDR2 YFSETQ. Trimming removed 0 bases from V and 3 bases from J, with 13 bases in between. The CDR3 sequence is 15 residues long. This receptor was taken from a human donor with alopecia areata. The sequencing here drew on CD8+ T cells sorted from blood, taken at week 0. The chain carries TRBV5-1 and TRBJ2-7; the D is unclear. DNA of the CDR3: TGCGCCAGCAGCTTGGCCCCGTCGATCGACTACGAGCAGTACTTC. It is translated as CASSLAPSIDYEQYF.